This T cell receptor beta chain originates from a study of blood T cells in healthy people across ages. The CDR3 sequence is 12 residues long. CDR1 and CDR2 (germline): DFQATT, SNEGSKA (reference sequence). Using a J-beta primer mix together with a sample-barcoded 5' primer, a second PCR was run for roughly 6 to 11 cycles. TCRdb called the 5' RACE reads again in MiXCR, with one record for every CDR3 protein. The table has about a million distinct CDR3 sequences, around 49% seen once. As regards this clonotype: Its ends do not fully match the called genes, so a read error is possible.

Each sample gave at least 6.5 million isolated PBMCs. The chain combines TRBV20-1 with TRBJ2-7; D ambiguous. The receptor's source is a man in his thirties or forties in good health. The specimen sequenced was blood. The CDR3 spells CSARNLPYVQYF. CDR3 DNA: TGCAGTGCTAGAAATTTGCCCTACGTGCAGTACTTC.